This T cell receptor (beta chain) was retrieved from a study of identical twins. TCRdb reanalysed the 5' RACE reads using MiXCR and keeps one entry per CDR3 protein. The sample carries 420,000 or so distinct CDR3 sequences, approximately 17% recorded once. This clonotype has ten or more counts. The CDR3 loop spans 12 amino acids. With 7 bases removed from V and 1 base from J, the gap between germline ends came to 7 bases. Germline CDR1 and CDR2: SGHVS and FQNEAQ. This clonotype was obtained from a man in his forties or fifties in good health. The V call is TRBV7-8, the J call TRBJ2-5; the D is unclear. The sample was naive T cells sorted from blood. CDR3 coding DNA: TGTGCCAGCAACAATCTCCAAGAGACCCAGTACTTC. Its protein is CASNNLQETQYF.